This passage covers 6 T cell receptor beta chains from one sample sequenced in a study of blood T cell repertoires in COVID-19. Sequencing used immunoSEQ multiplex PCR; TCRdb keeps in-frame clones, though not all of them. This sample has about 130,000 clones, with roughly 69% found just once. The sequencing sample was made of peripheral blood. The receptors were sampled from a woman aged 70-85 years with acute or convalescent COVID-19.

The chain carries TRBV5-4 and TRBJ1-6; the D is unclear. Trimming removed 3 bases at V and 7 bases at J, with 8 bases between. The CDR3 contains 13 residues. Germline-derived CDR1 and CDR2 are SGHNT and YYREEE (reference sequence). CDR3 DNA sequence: TGTGCCAGCAGCTCCTCGGGGAATTCACCCCTCCACTTT. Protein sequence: CASSSSGNSPLHF.

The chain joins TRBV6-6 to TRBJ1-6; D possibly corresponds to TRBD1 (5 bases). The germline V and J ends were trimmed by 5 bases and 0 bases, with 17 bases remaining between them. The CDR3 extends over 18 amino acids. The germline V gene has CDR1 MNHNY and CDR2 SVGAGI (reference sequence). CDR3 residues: CASSPINHRSSYNSPLHF. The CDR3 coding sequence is TGTGCCAGCAGTCCGATTAATCACAGGAGCTCCTATAATTCACCCCTCCACTTT.

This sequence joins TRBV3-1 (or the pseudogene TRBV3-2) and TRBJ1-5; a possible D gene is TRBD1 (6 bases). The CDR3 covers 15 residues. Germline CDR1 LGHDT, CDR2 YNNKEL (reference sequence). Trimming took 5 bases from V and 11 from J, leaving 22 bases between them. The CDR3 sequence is CASSDYGGGSSAQHF. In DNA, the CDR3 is TGTGCCAGCAGCGACTATGGCGGGGGCTCATCAGCCCAGCATTTT.

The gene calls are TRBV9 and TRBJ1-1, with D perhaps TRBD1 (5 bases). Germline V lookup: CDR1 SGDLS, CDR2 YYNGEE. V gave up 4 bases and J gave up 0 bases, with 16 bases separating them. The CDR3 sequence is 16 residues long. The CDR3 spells CASSNHGTTMNTEAFF. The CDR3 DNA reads TGTGCCAGCAGCAACCACGGGACTACCATGAACACTGAAGCTTTCTTT.

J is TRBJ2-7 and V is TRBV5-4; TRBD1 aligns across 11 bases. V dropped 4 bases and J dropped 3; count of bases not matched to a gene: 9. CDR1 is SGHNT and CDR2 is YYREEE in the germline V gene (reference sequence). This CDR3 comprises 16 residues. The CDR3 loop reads CASSKGTGTGGYEQYF. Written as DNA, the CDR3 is TGTGCCAGCAGCAAGGGTACCGGGACAGGGGGCTACGAGCAGTACTTC.

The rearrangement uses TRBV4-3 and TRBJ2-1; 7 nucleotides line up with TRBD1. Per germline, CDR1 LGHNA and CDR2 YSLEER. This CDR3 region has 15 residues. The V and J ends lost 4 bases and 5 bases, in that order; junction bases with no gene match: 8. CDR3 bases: TGCGCCAGCAGCCGCAACCGGGACAGAGACAATGAGCAGTTCTTC. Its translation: CASSRNRDRDNEQFF.